These 32 T cell receptor beta chains were sequenced from one sample in a study of blood T cell repertoires in COVID-19. The data were produced by immunoSEQ multiplex PCR, yet TCRdb's version contains in-frame clones alone and is incomplete. The data show about 200,000 clones, with about nine tenths seen just once and less than 1.5% held by the top ten. Specimen: PBMCs or T cells enriched from blood (not recorded which). The receptor set was obtained from a man aged 30-40 years who had recovered from COVID-19.

The CDR3 region has the DNA TGTGCCAGCAGTTACGCCCATTGGCGGGAGCGGGTAGATACGCAGTATTTT. Protein sequence: CASSYAHWRERVDTQYF. This chain joins TRBV6-2 or TRBV6-3 and TRBJ2-3; TRBD2 aligns across 7 bases. J lost 5 bases, V lost 2 bases, and 13 bases had no gene match. This CDR3 contains 17 residues. Germline CDR1 and CDR2: MNHEY and SVGEGT.

The chain has TRBV29-1 and TRBJ2-2; possibly TRBD1 for D (6 bases). The length of the CDR3 is 17 residues. Deletions cut 0 bases from V and 0 bases from J, with 14 bases between. The germline gives CDR1 SQVTM, CDR2 ANQGSEA. Here the CDR3 reads CSVEDRAGTTNTGELFF. The DNA of the CDR3 is TGCAGCGTTGAAGATAGGGCCGGGACAACGAACACCGGGGAGCTGTTTTTT.

The chain combines TRBV10-3 with TRBJ1-5, with D possibly being TRBD1 (6 bases). The CDR3 extends over 19 amino acids. CDR1 and CDR2 from the germline V gene are ENHRY and SYGVKD. Deletions cut 0 bases from V and 0 bases from J, with 18 bases between. In DNA form, the CDR3 reads TGTGCCATCAGTGAGTCGGTTCGACGGGGACAATATAGCAATCAGCCCCAGCATTTT. This codes for CAISESVRRGQYSNQPQHF.

This clone was counted a few times. The chain joins TRBV24-1 to TRBJ1-5, with a weak D call TRBD1 (6 bases). The CDR3 loop spans 13 amino acids. The germline CDR1 and CDR2 sequences are KGHDR and SFDVKD. V lost 5 bases, J lost 5 bases, and 9 bases lay in between. In nucleotides, the CDR3 is TGTGCCACCAGTGTCAGGGGAGATCAGCCCCAGCATTTT. Amino acid sequence: CATSVRGDQPQHF.

This clone was seen once. V gene TRBV11-2 combines with J gene TRBJ2-1, with D perhaps matching TRBD2 (6 bases). Trimming cost V 5 bases and J 0 bases, with 14 bases left between them. Per the germline V gene, CDR1 is SGHAT and CDR2 is FQNNGV. The length of the CDR3 is 16 residues. The CDR3 nucleotides read TGTGCCAGCAGCCCCCTCGCGGGGCCCTCCTACAATGAGCAGTTCTTC. Residues: CASSPLAGPSYNEQFF.

J is TRBJ2-3 and V is TRBV3-1 (or the pseudogene TRBV3-2), with TRBD2 matching 8 bases. V shed 4 bases and J 2 bases; nucleotides not matched to a gene: 8. CDR1 LGHDT and CDR2 YNNKEL come from the germline V gene (reference sequence). This CDR3 contains 16 residues. CDR3 DNA: TGTGCCAGCAGCCCCCTCAGCGGGGGAATCACAGATACGCAGTATTTT. This translates into CASSPLSGGITDTQYF.

The chain links TRBV18 to TRBJ2-7; 8 nucleotides align to TRBD1. Germline CDR1 and CDR2: KGHSH and LQKENI. The CDR3 sequence is 13 residues long. The V and J ends lost 3 bases and 6 bases, in that order; junction bases with no gene match: 4. The CDR3 is CASSPSTGVEQYF. The CDR3 nucleotides read TGTGCCAGCTCACCCTCGACAGGGGTCGAGCAGTACTTC.

The gene calls are TRBV5-1 and TRBJ1-6, with D uncertain. Trimming removed 0 bases at V and 0 bases at J, with 10 bases between. This CDR3 region has 17 residues. CDR1 is SGHRS, CDR2 YFSETQ, per germline. The CDR3 sequence: CASSLDTLSSYNSPLHF. DNA of the CDR3: TGCGCCAGCAGCTTGGATACGTTGAGCTCCTATAATTCACCCCTCCACTTT.

This clone was seen a single time. The CDR3 nucleotides are TGTGCCAGCAGTTACTCCCCTGGCGGGGGTTCAGATACGCAGTATTTT. It specifies CASSYSPGGGSDTQYF. The chain employs TRBV6-2 or TRBV6-3 and TRBJ2-3; TRBD2 aligns across 7 bases. From germline, CDR1 is MNHEY and CDR2 SVGEGT. With V trimmed by 0 bases and J by 4 bases, 7 bases remained unmatched. This CDR3 spans 16 amino acids.

J is TRBJ2-7 and V is TRBV30; TRBD1 aligns across 9 bases. Germline trimming cut 4 bases from V and 4 bases from J; bases unmatched to any gene: 8. This CDR3 contains 14 residues. Germline values: CDR1 GTSNPN, CDR2 SVGIG (reference sequence). CDR3 sequence (DNA): TGTGCCTGGAAGAAACCGGGACAGGGATACGAGCAGTACTTC. It encodes CAWKKPGQGYEQYF.

This sequence joins TRBV20-1 and TRBJ2-5, with 9 bases matching TRBD2. Trimming removed 3 bases from V and 3 bases from J; junction bases left unmatched: 2. In germline, CDR1 is DFQATT, CDR2 SNEGSKA (reference sequence). CDR3 length equals 13 residues. CDR3: CSASLAGEETQYF. The CDR3 coding sequence is TGCAGTGCTAGTTTAGCGGGGGAAGAGACCCAGTACTTC.

The gene calls are TRBV6-2 or TRBV6-3 and TRBJ2-7; D is unclear. CDR1 MNHEY and CDR2 SVGEGT come from the germline V gene. V was pared by 0 bases and J by 1 base, with 7 bases between. The CDR3 has 14 residues. CDR3 protein: CASSYSPVSYEQYF. The CDR3 nucleotides read TGTGCCAGCAGTTACTCCCCAGTGTCCTACGAGCAGTACTTC.

This clone was recorded only once. The chain has TRBV29-1 and TRBJ2-7, with D perhaps matching TRBD2 (6 bases). V lost 6 bases and J lost 0, with 12 bases in between. The germline CDR1 and CDR2 sequences are SQVTM and ANQGSEA. CDR3 length: 13 residues. Written as DNA, the CDR3 is TGCAGCGTCCGGGGAGGTTACTCCTACGAGCAGTACTTC. As protein: CSVRGGYSYEQYF.

The chain joins TRBV5-1 to TRBJ2-3, with 7 bases matching TRBD2. Trimming cost V 0 bases and J 5 bases; bases outside gene matches: 12. The CDR3 has 17 amino acids. Germline CDR1 and CDR2: SGHRS and YFSETQ. CDR3 DNA: TGCGCCAGCAGCTTGGGGGTTCTAGCGGAGAAGGTAGATACGCAGTATTTT. This codes for CASSLGVLAEKVDTQYF.

This chain links TRBV18 with TRBJ2-1; 10 bases are shared with TRBD1. The V gene's germline CDR1 is KGHSH and CDR2 LQKENI. J was trimmed by 1 base and V by 5 bases; bases with no gene match: 5. The CDR3 spans 16 residues. This chain's CDR3 is CASSTGQGGSYNEQFF. CDR3 DNA sequence: TGTGCCAGCTCAACCGGACAGGGGGGATCCTACAATGAGCAGTTCTTC. Together with reference TRBV18 and TRBJ2-1, the CDR3 gives the full variable domain: NAGVMQNPRHLVRRRGQEARLRCSPMKGHSHVYWYRQLPEEGLKFMVYLQKENIIDESGMPKERFSAEFPKEGPSILRIQQVVRGDSAAYFCASSTGQGGSYNEQFFGPGTRLTVL.

The rearrangement links TRBV19 to TRBJ1-2; D is ambiguous. Germline-derived CDR1 and CDR2 are LNHDA and SQIVND (reference sequence). There are 11 residues in the CDR3. The V and J ends lost 3 bases and 7 bases respectively, with 6 bases between them. In DNA, the CDR3 is TGTGCCAGTAGTATGGGAGGTGGCTACACCTTC. It specifies CASSMGGGYTF.

The chain couples TRBV27 to TRBJ1-2; the match to TRBD1 covers 9 bases. V dropped 0 bases and J dropped 5; count of bases not matched to a gene: 7. The germline V gene has CDR1 MNHEY and CDR2 SMNVEV (reference sequence). CDR3 length: 16 residues. The CDR3 region has the DNA TGTGCCAGCAGTTTATCGGGGGACAGGGCGGTATATGGCTACACCTTC. Translation gives CASSLSGDRAVYGYTF.

This sequence joins TRBV10-2 and TRBJ1-2; tentative D call: TRBD1 (5 bases). This CDR3 comprises 13 residues. Germline loops: CDR1 WSHSY, CDR2 SAAADI. With 0 bases removed from V and 8 bases from J, the gap between germline ends came to 10 bases. The DNA of the CDR3 is TGCGCCAGCAGTGAGTCAGCGGGGCGAGGCTACACCTTC. It yields the protein CASSESAGRGYTF.

The gene calls are TRBV10-3 and TRBJ2-3, with 9 bases fitting TRBD1. V dropped 4 bases and J dropped 3; count of bases not matched to a gene: 2. The CDR3 length is 14 residues. CDR1 and CDR2 from the germline V gene are ENHRY and SYGVKD. The CDR3 sequence: CAISGTGVTDTQYF. In nucleotides, the CDR3 is TGTGCCATCAGTGGGACAGGGGTGACAGATACGCAGTATTTT.

This clone occurred once. This chain uses TRBV30 with TRBJ2-7, with 7 bases lining up with TRBD1. Germline trimming cut 1 base from V and 6 bases from J; bases unmatched to any gene: 6. CDR1 is GTSNPN and CDR2 is SVGIG in the germline V gene (reference sequence). The CDR3 length is 13 residues. The CDR3 DNA reads as TGTGCCTGGAGTGGCGACAGGGTTGGCGAGCAGTACTTC. It encodes CAWSGDRVGEQYF.

V and J are TRBV4-1 and TRBJ2-7, with 12 nucleotides matching TRBD1. The V and J ends lost 1 base and 7 bases, in that order; junction bases with no gene match: 8. The CDR3 sequence is 16 residues long. Germline V gives CDR1 MGHRA, CDR2 YSYEKL. In nucleotides, the CDR3 is TGCGCCAGCAGCCAAGTCCCGGGACAGGGGGCGCATGAGCAGTACTTC. It translates to CASSQVPGQGAHEQYF.

This chain connects TRBV2 to TRBJ1-1; D might be TRBD1 (5 bases). Germline V lookup: CDR1 SNHLY, CDR2 FYNNEI. V was pared by 3 bases and J by 13 bases, with 12 bases between. The CDR3 sequence is 11 residues long. Here the CDR3 DNA reads TGTGCCAGCAGTGACGGGGGGGATAGTTTCTTT. Translating it yields CASSDGGDSFF.

CDR3 nucleotide sequence: TGCGCCAGCAGCTGGACAGCCGGTACCGGGGAGCTGTTTTTT. Residues: CASSWTAGTGELFF. The chain links TRBV5-1 to TRBJ2-2; TRBD1 is a possible D gene (6 bases). Deletions cut 3 bases from V and 5 bases from J, with 11 bases between. Looked up from germline, CDR1 is SGHRS and CDR2 is YFSETQ. This CDR3 spans 14 amino acids.

This chain joins TRBV29-1 and TRBJ2-3, with 7 bases that match TRBD2. The ends lost 0 bases at V and 1 base at J; junction bases unmatched: 4. The V gene's germline CDR1 is SQVTM and CDR2 ANQGSEA. The CDR3 extends over 15 amino acids. CDR3 bases: TGCAGCGTTGAAGATGTAACTAGCGGCACAGATACGCAGTATTTT. Protein sequence: CSVEDVTSGTDTQYF.

In nucleotides, the CDR3 is TGTGCCAGCAGTCAGGACAGGGGGTATCAGCCCCAGCATTTT. Translating gives CASSQDRGYQPQHF. The gene calls are TRBV28 and TRBJ1-5, with TRBD1 matching over 10 bases. The germline V gene has CDR1 MDHEN and CDR2 SYDVKM. The V gene end was trimmed by 5 bases and the J gene end by 5 bases; junction bases not matched to a gene: 3. This CDR3 contains 14 residues.

This chain links TRBV10-3 with TRBJ1-1; maybe TRBD1 (6 bases). The CDR3 covers 15 residues. Germline V gene data show CDR1 as ENHRY and CDR2 as SYGVKD. V lost 2 bases and J 3 bases, leaving 13 bases between the germline ends. CDR3 region: CAISEEQGIDTEAFF. The CDR3 DNA sequence: TGTGCCATCAGTGAGGAACAGGGTATCGACACTGAAGCTTTCTTT.

The rearrangement links TRBV7-9 to TRBJ1-4, with TRBD1 matching over 10 bases. CDR3 length equals 17 residues. V trimming: 5 bases; J trimming: 3 bases; junction bases outside the gene matches: 9. CDR1 and CDR2 from the germline V gene are SEHNR and FQNEAQ (reference sequence). The CDR3 region has the DNA TGTGCCAGCAGCCCGACAGGGGGCTTGTCGGCTAATGAAAAACTGTTTTTT. Translated, it gives CASSPTGGLSANEKLFF. The full variable domain, in which reference TRBV7-9 and TRBJ1-4 provide the parts outside the CDR3, is DTGVSQNPRHKITKRGQNVTFRCDPISEHNRLYWYRQTLGQGPEFLTYFQNEAQLEKSRLLSDRFSAERPKGSFSTLEIQRTEQGDSAMYLCASSPTGGLSANEKLFFGSGTQLSVL.

The J gene is TRBJ2-7, the V gene TRBV5-5, with TRBD1 identical over 11 bases. The CDR3 length is 17 residues. Germline CDR1 and CDR2: SGHKS and YYEKEE (reference sequence). Trimming at V came to 1 base and at J to 7 bases, leaving 13 bases not matched to a gene. The CDR3 loop reads CASSLLYSGQGAREQYF. CDR3 bases: TGTGCCAGCAGCTTGCTTTATTCCGGACAGGGGGCGAGAGAGCAGTACTTC. Looking up the rest from reference TRBV5-5 and TRBJ2-7 gives the full variable domain: DAGVTQSPTHLIKTRGQQVTLRCSPISGHKSVSWYQQVLGQGPQFIFQYYEKEERGRGNFPDRFSARQFPNYSSELNVNALLLGDSALYLCASSLLYSGQGAREQYFGPGTRLTVT.

In its sample, this clone was seen once. The gene calls are TRBV30 and TRBJ2-5; 9 nucleotides agree with TRBD1. Trimming removed 5 bases from V and 4 bases from J; junction bases left unmatched: 14. The CDR3 has 16 residues. Germline V gene data show CDR1 as GTSNPN and CDR2 as SVGIG (reference sequence). CDR3 DNA sequence: TGTGCCTGGGTGCCTCTAACAGGGGGCTTGCGAGAGACCCAGTACTTC. Protein sequence: CAWVPLTGGLRETQYF.

The rearrangement uses TRBV7-2 and TRBJ1-6; D uncertain. With 1 base removed from V and 8 bases from J, the gap between germline ends came to 6 bases. Germline CDR1 is SGHTA and CDR2 is FQGNSA. CDR3 length: 13 amino acids. The CDR3 nucleotides are TGTGCCAGCAGCTTAGAACGGGATTCACCCCTCCACTTT. Protein: CASSLERDSPLHF.

J is TRBJ1-2 and V is TRBV29-1; D gene unclear. The CDR3 totals 11 residues. Germline V gives CDR1 SQVTM, CDR2 ANQGSEA. Trimming cost V 1 base and J 10 bases, with 10 bases left between them. CDR3 amino acids: CSVEGRSFYTF. The CDR3 DNA is TGCAGCGTTGAAGGCAGGTCGTTCTACACCTTC.

The J gene is TRBJ2-2, the V gene TRBV30; D is possibly TRBD1 (6 bases). Germline CDR1 and CDR2: GTSNPN and SVGIG (reference sequence). CDR3 length: 17 amino acids. Trimming removed 7 bases from V and 0 bases from J, with 21 bases in between. For the CDR3, the DNA is TGTGCCTCCTCCAGGGGCCGCCAAACACCGAACACCGGGGAGCTGTTTTTT. Its protein is CASSRGRQTPNTGELFF.